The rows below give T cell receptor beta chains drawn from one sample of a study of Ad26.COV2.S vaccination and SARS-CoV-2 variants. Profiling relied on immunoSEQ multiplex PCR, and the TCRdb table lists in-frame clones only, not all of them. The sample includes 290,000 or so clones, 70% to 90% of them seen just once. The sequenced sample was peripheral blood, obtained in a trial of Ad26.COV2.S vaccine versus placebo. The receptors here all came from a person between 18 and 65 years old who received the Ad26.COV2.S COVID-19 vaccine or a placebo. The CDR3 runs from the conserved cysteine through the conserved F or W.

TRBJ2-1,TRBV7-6,CASSLEAGGPYNEQFF
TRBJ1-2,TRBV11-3,CASSLDHRGLHYGYTF
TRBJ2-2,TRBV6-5,CASRTGTANTGELFF
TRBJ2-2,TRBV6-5,CASSYSVGELFF
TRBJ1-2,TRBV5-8,CASSLAGGAAYGYTF
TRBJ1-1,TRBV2,CASSALGGGNTEAFF
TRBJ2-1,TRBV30,CAWIPSGGSYNEQFF
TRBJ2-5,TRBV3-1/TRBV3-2,CASSPTRTRTETQYF
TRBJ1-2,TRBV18,CASSPDQTGPYGYTF
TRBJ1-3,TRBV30,CAWAWGGSGNTIYF
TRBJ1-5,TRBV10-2,CASRDSNQPQHF
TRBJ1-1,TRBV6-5,CASSPKYPGTEAFF
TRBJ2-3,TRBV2,CASKGSSGKVGLRADTQYF
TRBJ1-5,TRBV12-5,CASGLRSGRLNQPQHF
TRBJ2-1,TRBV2,CASSVPAGAYNEQFF
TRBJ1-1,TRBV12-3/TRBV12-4,CASSRPGTDEAFF
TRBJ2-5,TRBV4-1,CASSQLITSGTLLQETQYF
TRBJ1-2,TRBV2,CASSEWDRGHGYTF
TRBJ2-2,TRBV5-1,CASSFGGTDTGELFF
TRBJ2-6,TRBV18,CASSTLIYWDSGANVLTF
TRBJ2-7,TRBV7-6,CASSLSSGSEQYF
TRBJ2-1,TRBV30,CAWSDGGRDYNEQFF
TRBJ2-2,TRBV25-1,CASLGSGELFF
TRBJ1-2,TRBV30,CAWSDPTGNYGYTF
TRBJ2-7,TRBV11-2,CASSQTPSAYEQYF
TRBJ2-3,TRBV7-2,CASSLAVQGRTDTQYF
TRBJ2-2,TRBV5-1,CASSLAPGGGYGGELFF
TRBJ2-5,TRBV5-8,CASSLGQGGETQYF
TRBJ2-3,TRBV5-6,CASSLDSLGGTQYF
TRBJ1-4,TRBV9,CASSPMGATNEKLFF
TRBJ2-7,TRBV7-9,CASSLSRFGGPSYEQYF
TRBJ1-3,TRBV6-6,CASSPFQGAYISGNTIYF
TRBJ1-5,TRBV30,CAWSLGPTGRQPQHF
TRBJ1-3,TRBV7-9,CASGSGVAQSSGNTIYF
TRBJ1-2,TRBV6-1,CASSEALRQAANYGYTF
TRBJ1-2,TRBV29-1,CSVASGVRADGYTF
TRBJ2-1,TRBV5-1,CASSPSSGTSYNEQFF
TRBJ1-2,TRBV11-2,CASSLLQGGYGYTF
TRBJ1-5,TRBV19,CASSIEGGGARNQPQHF
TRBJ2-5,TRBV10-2,CASSTGAQETQYF
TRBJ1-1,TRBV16,CASSPYRGGAEAFF
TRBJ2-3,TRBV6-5,CASSYSLAADTQYF
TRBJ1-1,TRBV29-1,CSVNFRFGGTEAFF
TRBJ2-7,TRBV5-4,CASSGDRAEQYF
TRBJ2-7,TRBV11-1,CASSPRDSSYEQYF
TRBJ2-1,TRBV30,CAWNRGQGRTTGYNEQFF
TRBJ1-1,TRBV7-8,CASSSDGNTEAFF
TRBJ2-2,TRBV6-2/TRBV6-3,CASSSSGRTSWNTGELFF
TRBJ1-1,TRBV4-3,CASSQEMNSQSTEAFF
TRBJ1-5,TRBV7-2,CASSLFQGNQPQHF
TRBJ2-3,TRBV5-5,CASSHFGREITDTQYF
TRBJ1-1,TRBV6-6,CASSSLRRGITEAFF
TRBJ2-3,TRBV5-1,CASSLAGGAGTDTQYF
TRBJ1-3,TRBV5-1,CASSLAVGAGNTIYF
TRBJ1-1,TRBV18,CASSPWVENTEAFF
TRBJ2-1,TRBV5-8,CASSATFYNEQFF
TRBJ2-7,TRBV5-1,CASSPRVDRPYEQYF
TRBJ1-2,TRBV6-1,CASSEAGNYGYTF